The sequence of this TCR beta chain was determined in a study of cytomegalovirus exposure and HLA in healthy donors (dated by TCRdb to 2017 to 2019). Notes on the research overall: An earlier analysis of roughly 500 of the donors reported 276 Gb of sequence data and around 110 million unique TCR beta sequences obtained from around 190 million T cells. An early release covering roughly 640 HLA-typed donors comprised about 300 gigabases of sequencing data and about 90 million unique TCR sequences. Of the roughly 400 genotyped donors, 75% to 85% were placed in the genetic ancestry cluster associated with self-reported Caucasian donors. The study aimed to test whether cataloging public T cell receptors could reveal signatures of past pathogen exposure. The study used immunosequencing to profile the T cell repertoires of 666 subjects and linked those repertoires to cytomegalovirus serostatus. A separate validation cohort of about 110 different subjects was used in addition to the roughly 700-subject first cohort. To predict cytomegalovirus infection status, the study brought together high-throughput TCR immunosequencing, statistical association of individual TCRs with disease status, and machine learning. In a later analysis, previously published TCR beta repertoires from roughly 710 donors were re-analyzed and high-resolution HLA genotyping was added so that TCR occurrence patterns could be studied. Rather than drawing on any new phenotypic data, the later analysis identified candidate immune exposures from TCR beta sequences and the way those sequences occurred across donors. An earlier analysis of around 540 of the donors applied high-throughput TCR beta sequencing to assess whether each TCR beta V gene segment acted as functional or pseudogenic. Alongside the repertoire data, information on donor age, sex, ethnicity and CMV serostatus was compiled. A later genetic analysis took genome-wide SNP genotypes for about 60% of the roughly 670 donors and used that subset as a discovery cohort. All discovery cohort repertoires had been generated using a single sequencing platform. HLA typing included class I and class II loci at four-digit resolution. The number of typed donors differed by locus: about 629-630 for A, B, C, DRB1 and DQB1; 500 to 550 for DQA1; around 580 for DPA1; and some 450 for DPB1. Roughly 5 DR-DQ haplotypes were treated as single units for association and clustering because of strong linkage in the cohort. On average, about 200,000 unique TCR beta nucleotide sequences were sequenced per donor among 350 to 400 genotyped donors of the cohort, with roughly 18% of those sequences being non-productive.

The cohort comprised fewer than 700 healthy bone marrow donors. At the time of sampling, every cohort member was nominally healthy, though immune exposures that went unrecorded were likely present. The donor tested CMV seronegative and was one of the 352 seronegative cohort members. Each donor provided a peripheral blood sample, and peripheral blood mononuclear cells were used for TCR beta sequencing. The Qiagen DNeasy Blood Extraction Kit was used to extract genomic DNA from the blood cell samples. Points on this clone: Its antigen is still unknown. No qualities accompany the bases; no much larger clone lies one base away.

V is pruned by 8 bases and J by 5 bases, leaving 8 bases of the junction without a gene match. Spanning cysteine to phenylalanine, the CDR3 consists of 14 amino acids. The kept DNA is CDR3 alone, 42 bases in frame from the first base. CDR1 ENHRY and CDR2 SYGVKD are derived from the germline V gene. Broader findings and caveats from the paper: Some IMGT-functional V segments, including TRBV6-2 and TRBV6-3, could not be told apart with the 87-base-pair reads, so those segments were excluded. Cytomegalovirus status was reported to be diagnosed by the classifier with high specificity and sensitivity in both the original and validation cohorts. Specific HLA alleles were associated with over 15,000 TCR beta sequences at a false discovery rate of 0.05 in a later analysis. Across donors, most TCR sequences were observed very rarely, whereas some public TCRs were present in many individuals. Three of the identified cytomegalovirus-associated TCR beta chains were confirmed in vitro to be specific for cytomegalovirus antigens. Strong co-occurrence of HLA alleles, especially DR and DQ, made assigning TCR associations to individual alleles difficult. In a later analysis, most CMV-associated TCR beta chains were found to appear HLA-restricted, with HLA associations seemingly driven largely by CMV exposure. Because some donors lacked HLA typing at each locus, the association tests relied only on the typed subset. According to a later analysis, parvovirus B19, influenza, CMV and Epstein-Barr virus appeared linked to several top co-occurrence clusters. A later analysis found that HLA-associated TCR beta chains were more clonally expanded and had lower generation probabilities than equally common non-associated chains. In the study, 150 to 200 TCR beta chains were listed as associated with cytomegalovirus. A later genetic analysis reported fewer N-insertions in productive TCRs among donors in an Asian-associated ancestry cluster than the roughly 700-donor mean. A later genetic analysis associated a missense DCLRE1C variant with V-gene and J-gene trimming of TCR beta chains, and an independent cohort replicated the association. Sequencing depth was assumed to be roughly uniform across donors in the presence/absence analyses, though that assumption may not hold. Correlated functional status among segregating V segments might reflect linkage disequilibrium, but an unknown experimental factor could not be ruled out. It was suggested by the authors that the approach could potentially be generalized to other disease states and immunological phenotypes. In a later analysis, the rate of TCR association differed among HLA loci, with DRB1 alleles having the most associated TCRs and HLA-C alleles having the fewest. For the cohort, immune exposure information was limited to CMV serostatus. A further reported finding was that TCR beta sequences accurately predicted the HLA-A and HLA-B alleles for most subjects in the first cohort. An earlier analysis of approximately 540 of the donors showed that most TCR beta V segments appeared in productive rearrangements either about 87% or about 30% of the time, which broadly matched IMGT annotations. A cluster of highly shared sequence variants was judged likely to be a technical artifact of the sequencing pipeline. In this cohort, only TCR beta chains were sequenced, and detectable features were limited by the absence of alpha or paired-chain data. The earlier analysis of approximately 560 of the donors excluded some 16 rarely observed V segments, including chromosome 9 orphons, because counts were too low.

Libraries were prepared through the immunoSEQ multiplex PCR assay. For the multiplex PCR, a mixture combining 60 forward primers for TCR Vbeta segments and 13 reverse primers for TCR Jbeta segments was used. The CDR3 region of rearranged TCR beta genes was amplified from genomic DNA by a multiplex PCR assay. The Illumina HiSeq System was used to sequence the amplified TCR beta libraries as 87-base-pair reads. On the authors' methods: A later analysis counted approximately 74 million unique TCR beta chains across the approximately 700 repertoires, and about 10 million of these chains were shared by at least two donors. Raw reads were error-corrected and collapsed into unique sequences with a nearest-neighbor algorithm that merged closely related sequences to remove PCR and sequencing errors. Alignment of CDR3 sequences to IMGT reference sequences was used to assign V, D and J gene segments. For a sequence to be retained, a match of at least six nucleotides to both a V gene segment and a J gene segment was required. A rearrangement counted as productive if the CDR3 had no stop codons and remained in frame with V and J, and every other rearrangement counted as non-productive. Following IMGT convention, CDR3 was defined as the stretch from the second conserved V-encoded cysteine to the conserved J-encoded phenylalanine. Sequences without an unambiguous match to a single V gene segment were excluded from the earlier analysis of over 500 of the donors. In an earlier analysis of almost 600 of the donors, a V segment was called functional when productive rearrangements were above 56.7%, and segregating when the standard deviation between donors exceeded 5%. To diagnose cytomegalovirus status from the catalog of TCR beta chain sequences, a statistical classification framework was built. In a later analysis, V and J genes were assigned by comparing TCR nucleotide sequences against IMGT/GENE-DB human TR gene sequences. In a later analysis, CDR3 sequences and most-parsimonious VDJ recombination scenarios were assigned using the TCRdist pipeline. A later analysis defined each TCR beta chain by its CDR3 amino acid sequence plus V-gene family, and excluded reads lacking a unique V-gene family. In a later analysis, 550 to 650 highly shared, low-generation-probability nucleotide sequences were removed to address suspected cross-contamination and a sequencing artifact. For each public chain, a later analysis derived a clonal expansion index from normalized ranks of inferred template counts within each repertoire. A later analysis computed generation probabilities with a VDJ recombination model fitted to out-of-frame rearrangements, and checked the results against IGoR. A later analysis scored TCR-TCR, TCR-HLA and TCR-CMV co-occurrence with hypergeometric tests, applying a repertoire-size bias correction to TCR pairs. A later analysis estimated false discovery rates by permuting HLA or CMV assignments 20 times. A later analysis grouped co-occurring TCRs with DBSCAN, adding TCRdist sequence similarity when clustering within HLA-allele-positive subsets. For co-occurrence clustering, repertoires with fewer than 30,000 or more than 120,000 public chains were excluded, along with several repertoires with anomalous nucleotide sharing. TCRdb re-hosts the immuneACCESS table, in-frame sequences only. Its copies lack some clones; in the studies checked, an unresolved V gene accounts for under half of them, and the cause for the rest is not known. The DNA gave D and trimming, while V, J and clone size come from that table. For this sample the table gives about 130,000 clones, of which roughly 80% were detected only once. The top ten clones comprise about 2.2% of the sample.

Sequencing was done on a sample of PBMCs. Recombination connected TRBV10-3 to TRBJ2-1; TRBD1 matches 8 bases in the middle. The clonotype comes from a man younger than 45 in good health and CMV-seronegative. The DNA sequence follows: TGTGCCATCCTCTCCCAGGGGGCCCACAATGAGCAGTTCTTC. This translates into CAILSQGAHNEQFF.